The clone carrying this T cell receptor (beta chain) came up a few times. This sample is drawn from a study of tissue T cells after allogeneic stem cell transplantation. The overall study: Patients with graft-versus-host disease had grafts: several unmodified, three CD34-selected and T-cell-depleted. Five GVHD patients had recipient-origin PBMCs collected before transplant. Where cell numbers permitted, CD3+ T cells were sorted from preserved blood and marrow.

Repertoires were generated with immunoSEQ multiplex PCR, while TCRdb's copy carries only in-frame clones and drops some. The table has 42,000 or so clones, roughly 92% seen once. The receptor was derived from a woman aged 40-70 years who later had graft-versus-host disease after an allogeneic stem cell transplant. The input for sequencing was blood, taken before transplantation.

The CDR3 sequence is CASSEVAWSSYNSPLHF. The CDR3 DNA sequence: TGTGCCAGCAGTGAAGTGGCTTGGTCCTCCTATAATTCACCCCTCCACTTT. V gene TRBV6-1 combines with J gene TRBJ1-6, with no clear D. This CDR3 has 17 residues. CDR1 is MNHNS and CDR2 is SASEGT in the germline V gene. V was pared by 1 base and J by 0 bases, with 10 bases between.